This T cell receptor (beta chain) emerged from a study of T cells after yellow fever vaccination. The CDR3 consists of 16 residues. CDR1 is MNHEY, CDR2 SVGEGT, per germline. V lost 6 bases, J lost 0 bases, and 15 bases lay in between. Study results and limitations: Booster sampling recovered most clones from primary vaccination (96% CD4, approximately 88% CD8).

Each CDR3 protein is one row after TCRdb ran MiXCR on the 5' RACE reads. The data hold around 400,000 distinct CDR3 sequences, with around a tenth observed a single time. A word on this clonotype: Antigen: not known.

The sequence was obtained from a young man who received the YFV17D yellow fever vaccine. The chain combines TRBV6-2 or TRBV6-3 with TRBJ2-1; D might be TRBD1 (6 bases). The sample here was PBMCs, taken on the day of the first yellow fever vaccination. The CDR3 region has the DNA TGTGCCAGCAGCGAAACAGGGAAAAGCTCCTACAATGAGCAGTTCTTC. This codes for CASSETGKSSYNEQFF.